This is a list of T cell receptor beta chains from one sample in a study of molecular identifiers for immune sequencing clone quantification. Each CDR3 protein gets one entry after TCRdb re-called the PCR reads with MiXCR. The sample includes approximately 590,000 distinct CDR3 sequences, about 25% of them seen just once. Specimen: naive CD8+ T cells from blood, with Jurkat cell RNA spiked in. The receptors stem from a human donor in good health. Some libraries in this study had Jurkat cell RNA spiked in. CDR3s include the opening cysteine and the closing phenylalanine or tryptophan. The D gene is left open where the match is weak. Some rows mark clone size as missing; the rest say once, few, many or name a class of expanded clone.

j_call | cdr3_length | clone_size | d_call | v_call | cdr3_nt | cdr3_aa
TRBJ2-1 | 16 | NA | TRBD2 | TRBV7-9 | TGTGCCAGCAGCTTAGCTGCGGGACTAGAACTTCCTGAGCAGTTCTTC | CASSLAAGLELPEQFF
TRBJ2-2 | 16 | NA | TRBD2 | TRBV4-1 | TGCGCCAGCAGCCAAGATCTACTAGCGGACACCGGGGAGCTGTTTTTT | CASSQDLLADTGELFF
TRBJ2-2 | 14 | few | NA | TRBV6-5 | TGTGCCAGCAGTTACTCCATGACGCCCGGGGAGCTGTTTTTT | CASSYSMTPGELFF
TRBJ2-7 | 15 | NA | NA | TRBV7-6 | TGTGCCAGCAGCTCTCCGGAGAGGGGGACTCTCGAGCAGTACTTC | CASSSPERGTLEQYF
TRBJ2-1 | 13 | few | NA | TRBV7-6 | TGTGCCAGCAGCCCCTACAAATACAATGAGCAGTTCTTC | CASSPYKYNEQFF
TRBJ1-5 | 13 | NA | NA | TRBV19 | TGTGCCAGTAGTAGCGCAGGGCATCAGCCCCAGCATTTT | CASSSAGHQPQHF
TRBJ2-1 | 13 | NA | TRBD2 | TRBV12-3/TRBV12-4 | TGTGCCAGCAGTACACTAGCGACCAATGAGCAGTTCTTC | CASSTLATNEQFF
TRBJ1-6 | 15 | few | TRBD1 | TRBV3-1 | TGTGCCAGCAGTTCTGGACAGGGGGGTGATTCACCCCTCCACTTT | CASSSGQGGDSPLHF
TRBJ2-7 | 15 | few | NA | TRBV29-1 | TGCAGCGAGTCTTCCCGGCCCCCAGGATACTACGAGCAGTACTTC | CSESSRPPGYYEQYF
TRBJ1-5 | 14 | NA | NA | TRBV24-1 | TGTGCCACCAGTGAGATGAAGGTCGATCAGCCCCAGCATTTT | CATSEMKVDQPQHF
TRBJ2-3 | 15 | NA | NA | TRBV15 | TGTGCCACCAGCGGGGGGCGTCCGAGTGGAGATACGCAGTATTTT | CATSGGRPSGDTQYF
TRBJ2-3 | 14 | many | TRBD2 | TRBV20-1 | TGCAGTGCCTGGGGGACTAGACGCACAGATACGCAGTATTTT | CSAWGTRRTDTQYF
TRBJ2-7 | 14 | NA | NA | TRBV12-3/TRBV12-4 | TGTGCCAGCAGTATGGCAGTGGCGTCCTACGAGCAGTACTTC | CASSMAVASYEQYF
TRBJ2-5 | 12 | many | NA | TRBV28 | TGTGCCAGCAGTATGATATCAGAGACCCAGTACTTC | CASSMISETQYF
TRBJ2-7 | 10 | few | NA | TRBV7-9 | TGTGCCAGCAGCCCCGTAGATACGTACTTC | CASSPVDTYF
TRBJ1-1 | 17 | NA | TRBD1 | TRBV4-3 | TGCGCCAGCAGCCAAGACCCAGGGACAGTCATGAACACTGAAGCTTTCTTT | CASSQDPGTVMNTEAFF
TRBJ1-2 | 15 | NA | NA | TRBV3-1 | TGTGCCGGCAGCCAAGATCTGGACAGTACCTATGGCTACACCTTC | CAGSQDLDSTYGYTF